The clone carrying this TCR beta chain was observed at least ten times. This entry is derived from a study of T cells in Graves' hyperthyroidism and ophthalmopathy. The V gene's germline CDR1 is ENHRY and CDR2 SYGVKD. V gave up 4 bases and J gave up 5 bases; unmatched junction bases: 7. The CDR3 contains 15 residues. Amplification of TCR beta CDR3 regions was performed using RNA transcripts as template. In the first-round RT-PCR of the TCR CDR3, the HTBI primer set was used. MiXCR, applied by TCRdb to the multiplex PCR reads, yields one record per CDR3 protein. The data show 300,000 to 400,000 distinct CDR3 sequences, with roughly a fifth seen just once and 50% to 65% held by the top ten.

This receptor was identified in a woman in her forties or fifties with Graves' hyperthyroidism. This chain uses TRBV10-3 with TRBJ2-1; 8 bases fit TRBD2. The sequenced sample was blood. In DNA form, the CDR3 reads TGTGCCATCAGTGTTCTTACTAGCGGACACAATGAGCAGTTCTTC. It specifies CAISVLTSGHNEQFF.